This is a list of T cell receptor beta chains from one sample in a study of control samples from healthy donors and cancer patients. The repertoire was sequenced with immunoSEQ multiplex PCR; TCRdb's copy has only in-frame clones and lacks some. The profile shows over 150,000 clones, approximately 94% of them singletons. Source material: blood. The receptors were sampled from a woman between 18 and 30 years old in good health. CDR3s leave out the opening cysteine and the closing phenylalanine or tryptophan. The D gene is left open where the match is weak.

TRBD1	TRBV19	ASSNPDRGGGYT
TRBD1	TRBV5-4	ASSPGTGRGTYNEQF
TRBD1	TRBV2	ASSDPPDRAVDEQF
.	TRBV3-1/TRBV3-2	ASSHGGLGPGELF
.	TRBV24-1	ATAGSPGGEAF
.	TRBV20-1	SANVGPEAF
TRBD2	TRBV5-4	ASSLREGAYNEQF
.	TRBV27	ASSLRGIYGYT
.	TRBV7-9	ASSDPYGYT
TRBD2	TRBV13	ASSFTGLAGDNEQF
.	TRBV12-3/TRBV12-4	ASSFRAKELI
TRBD1	TRBV18	ASSQGANTEAF
.	TRBV7-2	ASSLARRGRSTDTQY
TRBD1	TRBV10-2	ASRSLDRGLRGNTIY
.	TRBV3-1/TRBV3-2	ASSQDKRGLYRGYT
.	TRBV28	ASSSRPDGSF
TRBD1	TRBV28	ASRLPRDRGRNEQY
TRBD2	TRBV25-1	ASSVNGGDEQF
.	TRBV29-1	SVGGAGPNEKLF
.	TRBV6-1	ASSDRRNGYT
TRBD1	TRBV28	ASSSSGTGQETQY
.	TRBV11-2	ASSSDRGEDTQY
.	TRBV11-3	ASSPGGATEAF
TRBD2	TRBV11-2	ASSYERGVYEQY
.	TRBV6-2/TRBV6-3	ASSPVFRAGSSTEAF
.	TRBV13	ASTLGRGYHGYT
.	TRBV7-9	ASSPRGYTEAF
.	TRBV7-9	ASSQLVTGSYNEQF
.	TRBV4-3	ASSHPGPRNTGELF
.	TRBV5-4	ASSLAVGYTGELF
TRBD2	TRBV6-5	ATGGSGGVTETQY
.	TRBV3-1/TRBV3-2	ASSHWLPNTEAF
.	TRBV4-3	ASSQDRIDYT
.	TRBV29-1	SGRRDTEAF
TRBD1	TRBV5-1	ASSPYGQEAWYNEQF
.	TRBV15	ATSRWGQPQH
.	TRBV11-3	ASSLEKEGETQY
TRBD1	TRBV7-9	ASSARTGANTEAF
.	TRBV21-1	ASSKALGQGRYTGELF
.	TRBV28	ASSLGRVNTEAF
TRBD1	TRBV14	ASSPTGSPYEQY
.	TRBV27	ASSLGRTYYEQY
.	TRBV5-1	ASSPPRSLETQY
.	TRBV10-3	AISAEYSGNTIY
.	TRBV12-3/TRBV12-4	ASSLGTQDEAF
.	TRBV10-2	ASSVHRSGELF
.	TRBV5-4	ASSRGGSSSYEQY